Each of the 28 T cell receptor beta chains below was sequenced from the same sample in a study of blood T cell repertoires in COVID-19. The table came from immunoSEQ multiplex PCR; TCRdb's copy has only in-frame clones and leaves some out. This table has roughly 250,000 clones, approximately 92% appearing once. The specimen was PBMCs or T cells enriched from blood (not recorded which). These TCRs come from a woman under 30 who had recovered from COVID-19.

The rearrangement joins TRBV6-5 to TRBJ2-2, with D hard to call. The V end was cut by 6 bases, the J end by 2 bases, with 7 bases between. The CDR3 spans 13 residues. Germline values: CDR1 MNHEY, CDR2 SVGAGI. This CDR3 is CASSKQNTGELFF. CDR3 sequence (DNA): TGTGCCAGCAGCAAACAAAACACCGGGGAGCTGTTTTTT.

The gene calls are TRBV3-1 (or the pseudogene TRBV3-2) and TRBJ1-1; D remains unclear. The V and J ends lost 1 base and 3 bases respectively, with 6 bases between them. Looked up from germline, CDR1 is LGHDT and CDR2 is YNNKEL (reference sequence). CDR3 length: 13 amino acids. The DNA for the CDR3 is TGTGCCAGCAGCCAAGGGGCCCACACTGAAGCTTTCTTT. Its translation: CASSQGAHTEAFF.

The chain combines TRBV28 with TRBJ1-4, with 7 bases identical to TRBD1. The CDR3 extends over 17 amino acids. CDR1 and CDR2 (germline): MDHEN, SYDVKM. The V segment lost 6 bases and the J segment 0 bases; nucleotides outside the gene matches: 10. The CDR3 is CASRTWDRSATNEKLFF. In nucleotides, the CDR3 is TGTGCCAGCAGAACCTGGGACAGATCTGCAACTAATGAAAAACTGTTTTTT.

The chain uses TRBV11-1 and TRBJ2-7; D might be TRBD1 (5 bases). Germline V lookup: CDR1 SGHAT, CDR2 FQDESV (reference sequence). Trimming stripped 3 bases from V and 2 bases from J, with 11 bases between. CDR3 size: 14 residues. The CDR3 loop is CASSLGQVAYEQYF. For the CDR3, the DNA is TGTGCCAGCAGCTTGGGGCAGGTTGCCTACGAGCAGTACTTC.

The chain couples TRBV27 to TRBJ2-3; tentatively, D is TRBD2 (5 bases). Trimming left V 4 bases short and J 6 bases short, with 8 bases between. In germline, CDR1 is MNHEY, CDR2 SMNVEV (reference sequence). The CDR3 runs 12 residues. The CDR3 here is CASSSWRDTQYF. In nucleotides, the CDR3 is TGTGCCAGCAGTTCATGGAGGGATACGCAGTATTTT.

This clone showed up just once. This chain uses TRBV4-1 with TRBJ1-2; a possible D gene is TRBD1 (6 bases). CDR1 MGHRA and CDR2 YSYEKL come from the germline V gene. This CDR3 contains 16 residues. The V gene lost 1 base and the J gene lost 2 bases, with 14 bases spanning the gap. This CDR3 is CASSQVLGAQNYGYTF. CDR3 bases: TGCGCCAGCAGCCAAGTATTGGGGGCGCAAAACTATGGCTACACCTTC.

The chain employs TRBV3-1 (or the pseudogene TRBV3-2) and TRBJ2-3; weak D call: TRBD2 (6 bases). The ends were cut back, 3 bases at V and 5 bases at J, with 9 bases in the middle. Germline CDR1 and CDR2: LGHDT and YNNKEL (reference sequence). The CDR3 totals 13 residues. The CDR3 sequence: CASSQPGGDTQYF. CDR3 in DNA: TGTGCCAGCAGCCAGCCCGGGGGAGATACGCAGTATTTT.

This rearrangement joins TRBV28 to TRBJ1-2, with TRBD1 matching over 7 bases. V lost 3 bases, J lost 2 bases, and 6 bases stayed unmatched. The germline V gene encodes CDR1 MDHEN and CDR2 SYDVKM. The CDR3 spans 15 residues. The CDR3 DNA sequence: TGTGCCAGCAGTTTGGCCTCGACAGGGAACTATGGCTACACCTTC. Translation gives CASSLASTGNYGYTF.

The rearrangement links TRBV15 to TRBJ2-7, with 12 bases matching TRBD1. Losses at the gene ends were 3 bases for V and 10 bases for J; bases not matched to a gene: 4. There are 13 residues in the CDR3. Germline loops: CDR1 LNHNV, CDR2 YYDKDF (reference sequence). CDR3 protein: CATSRGGTGGQYF. CDR3 nucleotides: TGTGCCACCAGCAGGGGAGGGACAGGGGGCCAGTACTTC.

The J gene is TRBJ1-3, the V gene TRBV6-5; D is possibly TRBD1 (5 bases). The CDR3 has 14 amino acids. V shed 2 bases and J shed 0 bases, with 5 bases lying between them. Germline lookup yields CDR1 MNHEY and CDR2 SVGAGI. CDR3 bases: TGTGCCAGCAGTTACCAGGGCTCTGGAAACACCATATATTTT. Its protein is CASSYQGSGNTIYF.

V gene TRBV28 combines with J gene TRBJ1-5; 9 bases fit TRBD1. The junction had 5 bases not matched to a gene; V was cut back by 6 bases and J by 5 bases. The CDR3 has 14 residues. Germline V gene data show CDR1 as MDHEN and CDR2 as SYDVKM. The CDR3 coding sequence is TGTGCCAGCAGCCGTACAGGGGGCTATCAGCCCCAGCATTTT. Translation gives CASSRTGGYQPQHF. Full variable domain (remainder filled in from reference TRBV28 and TRBJ1-5): DVKVTQSSRYLVKRTGEKVFLECVQDMDHENMFWYRQDPGLGLRLIYFSYDVKMKEKGDIPEGYSVSREKKERFSLILESASTNQTSMYLCASSRTGGYQPQHFGDGTRLSIL.

This rearrangement joins TRBV10-2 to TRBJ1-2; no clear D. Trimming left V 1 base short and J 8 bases short, with 11 bases between. The germline CDR1 and CDR2 sequences are WSHSY and SAAADI. The CDR3 totals 13 residues. CDR3 sequence (DNA): TGCGCCAGCAGTGAGTTCGTGTATTCCGGCTACACCTTC. Protein sequence: CASSEFVYSGYTF.

The chain employs TRBV10-1 and TRBJ1-1; 9 bases fit TRBD1. CDR3 length equals 15 residues. CDR1 WNHNN and CDR2 SYGVQD come from the germline V gene (reference sequence). V gave up 5 bases and J gave up 0 bases; unmatched junction bases: 4. Here the CDR3 reads CASSPGTGMNTEAFF. The CDR3 region has the DNA TGCGCCAGCAGTCCCGGGACAGGGATGAACACTGAAGCTTTCTTT.

This chain connects TRBV4-2 to TRBJ2-2; the D gene is possibly TRBD2 (5 bases). V lost 0 bases and J 2 bases, leaving 13 bases between the germline ends. The CDR3 is made up of 17 amino acids. CDR1 is LGHNA and CDR2 is YNFKEQ in the germline V gene. CDR3: CASSQDWERGNTGELFF. CDR3 DNA sequence: TGTGCCAGCAGCCAAGATTGGGAACGGGGTAACACCGGGGAGCTGTTTTTT.

The chain carries TRBV18 and TRBJ1-3, with 8 bases matching TRBD1. The germline CDR1 and CDR2 sequences are KGHSH and LQKENI. Losses at the gene ends were 4 bases for V and 3 bases for J; bases not matched to a gene: 11. The CDR3 runs to 17 residues. The CDR3 nucleotides read TGTGCCAGCTCACAAACCCGGACAGGGTATTATGGAAACACCATATATTTT. It is translated as CASSQTRTGYYGNTIYF.

The V gene is TRBV5-1, the J gene TRBJ1-4; 7 bases fit TRBD1. CDR1 and CDR2 from the germline V gene are SGHRS and YFSETQ. V dropped 5 bases and J dropped 5; count of bases not matched to a gene: 6. This CDR3 has 14 amino acids. The DNA for the CDR3 is TGCGCCAGCAGGCTGGGACAGAAAAATGAAAAACTGTTTTTT. Translating it yields CASRLGQKNEKLFF.

The CDR3 loop is CASSNIGGSSYNEQFF. The CDR3 region has the DNA TGTGCCAGCAGCAATATCGGGGGGAGCTCCTACAATGAGCAGTTCTTC. This chain connects TRBV7-9 to TRBJ2-1; 7 bases map to TRBD2. The CDR3 spans 16 residues. Germline trimming cut 5 bases from V and 0 bases from J; bases unmatched to any gene: 7. CDR1 SEHNR and CDR2 FQNEAQ come from the germline V gene (reference sequence).

CDR3 sequence (DNA): TGCGCCAGCAGCATGACCCAGGGGGCTGGTACCGGGGAGCTGTTTTTT. Translating gives CASSMTQGAGTGELFF. V gene TRBV5-1 combines with J gene TRBJ2-2; 8 bases line up with TRBD1. V dropped 4 bases and J dropped 5; count of bases not matched to a gene: 10. This CDR3 comprises 16 residues. The germline CDR1 and CDR2 sequences are SGHRS and YFSETQ.

The chain joins TRBV5-4 to TRBJ1-1; possibly TRBD1 for D (5 bases). Per germline, CDR1 SGHNT and CDR2 YYREEE (reference sequence). The CDR3 spans 16 residues. V was pared by 0 bases and J by 4 bases, with 16 bases between. CDR3 nucleotide sequence: TGTGCCAGCAGCTTGGTGGGGGGAGGAAGGGGCACTGAAGCTTTCTTT. Protein: CASSLVGGGRGTEAFF.

This chain connects TRBV28 to TRBJ1-6; TRBD1 agrees at 7 bases. CDR1 is MDHEN, CDR2 SYDVKM, per germline. The CDR3 sequence is 18 residues long. Trimming cost V 3 bases and J 1 base; bases outside gene matches: 9. The CDR3 DNA is TGTGCCAGCAGTTTCCCGGACAGGACCCGTTCCTATAATTCACCCCTCCACTTT. It translates to CASSFPDRTRSYNSPLHF.

CDR3 region: CASSGQGSLYGYTF. The CDR3 DNA is TGTGCCAGCAGCGGACAGGGTTCTCTCTATGGCTACACCTTC. This sequence joins TRBV27 and TRBJ1-2; TRBD1 agrees at 8 bases. Germline trimming cut 6 bases from V and 4 bases from J; bases unmatched to any gene: 7. CDR3 length: 14 residues. From germline, CDR1 is MNHEY and CDR2 SMNVEV (reference sequence).

This chain connects TRBV25-1 to TRBJ2-2, with D possibly TRBD2 on 6 matching bases. This CDR3 region has 14 residues. V was trimmed by 6 bases and J by 5 bases, leaving 13 bases between them. Looked up from germline, CDR1 is MGHDK and CDR2 is SYGVNS. The CDR3 sequence: CASSDRLVTGELFF. The DNA for the CDR3 is TGTGCCAGCAGCGATAGACTAGTAACCGGGGAGCTGTTTTTT.

This sequence joins TRBV4-1 and TRBJ2-2, with D tentatively TRBD2 (5 bases). Germline V gene data show CDR1 as MGHRA and CDR2 as YSYEKL. Trimming removed 2 bases at V and 4 bases at J, with 11 bases between. This CDR3 contains 15 residues. The CDR3 spells CASSQPPLGTGELFF. CDR3 DNA sequence: TGCGCCAGCAGCCAACCCCCACTAGGCACCGGGGAGCTGTTTTTT.

This rearrangement joins TRBV7-8 to TRBJ1-2; 7 nucleotides align to TRBD1. V lost 1 base, J lost 4 bases, and 3 bases stayed unmatched. Germline V gene lookup returns CDR1 SGHVS and CDR2 FQNEAQ. This CDR3 spans 14 amino acids. The CDR3 sequence is CASSLDRGIYGYTF. CDR3 sequence (DNA): TGTGCCAGCAGCTTAGACAGGGGAATCTATGGCTACACCTTC.

V and J are TRBV6-5 and TRBJ2-2; D gene ambiguous. The CDR3 runs 15 residues. Trimming took off 6 bases at V and 2 bases at J, with 13 bases between the two ends. The germline V gene has CDR1 MNHEY and CDR2 SVGAGI. The chain's CDR3 is CASRGPRQNTGELFF. The CDR3 nucleotides are TGTGCCAGCAGGGGTCCGAGACAAAACACCGGGGAGCTGTTTTTT.

The chain employs TRBV4-1 and TRBJ2-2, with 9 bases matching TRBD1. Germline CDR1 MGHRA, CDR2 YSYEKL. The CDR3 extends over 16 amino acids. Trimming cost V 7 bases and J 4 bases; bases outside gene matches: 10. This chain's CDR3 is CASKESGTGPTGELFF. DNA of the CDR3: TGCGCCAGCAAAGAATCCGGGACAGGGCCCACCGGGGAGCTGTTTTTT.

V is TRBV27 and J is TRBJ2-3; TRBD2 might be the D (6 bases). The CDR3 consists of 13 residues. The germline V and J ends were trimmed by 6 bases and 9 bases, with 16 bases remaining between them. Germline CDR1 MNHEY, CDR2 SMNVEV (reference sequence). The CDR3 DNA reads as TGTGCCAGCAGCCCCCCTGGGGGGACCACGCAGTATTTT. As protein: CASSPPGGTTQYF.

The chain couples TRBV10-3 to TRBJ2-7, with D unresolved. The V gene's germline CDR1 is ENHRY and CDR2 SYGVKD. This CDR3 has 12 amino acids. Trimming left V 8 bases short and J 1 base short, with 9 bases between. The CDR3 region is CAIRGRSYEQYF. In DNA form, the CDR3 reads TGTGCCATCCGAGGTCGGTCCTACGAGCAGTACTTC.